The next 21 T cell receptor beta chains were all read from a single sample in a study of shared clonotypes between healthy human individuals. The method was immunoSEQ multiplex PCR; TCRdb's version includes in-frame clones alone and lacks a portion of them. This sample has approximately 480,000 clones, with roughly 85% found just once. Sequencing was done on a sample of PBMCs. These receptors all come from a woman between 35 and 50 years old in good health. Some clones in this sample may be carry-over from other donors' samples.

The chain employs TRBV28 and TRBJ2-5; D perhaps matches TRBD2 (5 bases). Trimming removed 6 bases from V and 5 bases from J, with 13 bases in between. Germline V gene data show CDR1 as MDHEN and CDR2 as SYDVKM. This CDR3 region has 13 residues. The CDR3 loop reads CASRPDWEETQYF. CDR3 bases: TGTGCCAGCAGGCCGGACTGGGAGGAGACCCAGTACTTC.

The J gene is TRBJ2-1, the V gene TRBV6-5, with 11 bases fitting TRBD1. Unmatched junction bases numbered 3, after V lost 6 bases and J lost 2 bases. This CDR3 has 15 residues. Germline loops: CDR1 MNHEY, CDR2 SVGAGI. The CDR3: CASRRGQGAYNEQFF. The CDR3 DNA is TGTGCCAGCAGGAGGGGACAGGGGGCCTACAATGAGCAGTTCTTC.

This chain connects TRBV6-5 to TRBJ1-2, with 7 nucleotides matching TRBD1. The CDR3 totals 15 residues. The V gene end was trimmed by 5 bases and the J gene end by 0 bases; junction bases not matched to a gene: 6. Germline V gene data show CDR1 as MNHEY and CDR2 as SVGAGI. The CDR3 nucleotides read TGTGCCAGCAGTCTCCGGGACAGCCCTAACTATGGCTACACCTTC. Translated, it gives CASSLRDSPNYGYTF.

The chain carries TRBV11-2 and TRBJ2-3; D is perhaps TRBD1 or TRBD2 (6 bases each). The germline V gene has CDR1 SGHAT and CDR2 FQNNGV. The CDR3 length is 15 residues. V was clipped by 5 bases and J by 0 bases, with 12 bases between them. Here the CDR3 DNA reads TGTGCCAGCAGCACCGAGGGGGGTAGCACAGATACGCAGTATTTT. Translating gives CASSTEGGSTDTQYF.

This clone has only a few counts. CDR3 sequence (DNA): TGTGCCAGCAGCCCAAGACAGGGGAGCTACGAGCAGTACTTC. Its protein is CASSPRQGSYEQYF. The rearrangement links TRBV7-6 to TRBJ2-7; TRBD1 matches at 8 bases. Germline loops: CDR1 SGHVS, CDR2 FNYEAQ. Trimming took 5 bases from V and 3 from J; bases not matched to a gene: 6. CDR3 length equals 14 residues.

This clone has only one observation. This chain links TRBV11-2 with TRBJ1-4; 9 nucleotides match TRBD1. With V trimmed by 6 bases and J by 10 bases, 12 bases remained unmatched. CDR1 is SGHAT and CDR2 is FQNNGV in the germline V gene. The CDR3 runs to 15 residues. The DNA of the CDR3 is TGTGCCAGCAGGCCCACCGGGACAGGGATCGGAAAACTGTTTTTT. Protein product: CASRPTGTGIGKLFF. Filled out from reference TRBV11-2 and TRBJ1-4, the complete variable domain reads EAGVAQSPRYKIIEKRQSVAFWCNPISGHATLYWYQQILGQGPKLLIQFQNNGVVDDSQLPKDRFSAERLKGVDSTLKIQPAKLEDSAVYLCASRPTGTGIGKLFFGSGTQLSVL.

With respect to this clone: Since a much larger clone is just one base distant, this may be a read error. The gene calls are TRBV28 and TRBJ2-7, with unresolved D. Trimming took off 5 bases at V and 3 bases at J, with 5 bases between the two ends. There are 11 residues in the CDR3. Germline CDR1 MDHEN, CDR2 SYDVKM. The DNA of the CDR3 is TGTGCCAGCAGTACCAACTACGAGCAGTACTTC. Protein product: CASSTNYEQYF.

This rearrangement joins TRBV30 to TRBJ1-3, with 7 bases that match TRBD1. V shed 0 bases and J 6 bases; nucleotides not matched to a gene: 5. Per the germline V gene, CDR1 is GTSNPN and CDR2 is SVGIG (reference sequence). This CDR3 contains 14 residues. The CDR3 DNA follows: TGTGCCTGGAGTGTACAGACAGGGCCAAACACCATATATTTT. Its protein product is CAWSVQTGPNTIYF.

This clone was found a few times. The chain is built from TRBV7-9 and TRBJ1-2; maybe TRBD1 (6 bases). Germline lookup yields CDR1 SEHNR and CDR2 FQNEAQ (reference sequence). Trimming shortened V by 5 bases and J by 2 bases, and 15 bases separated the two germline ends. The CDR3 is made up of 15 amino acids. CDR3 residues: CASSRNREGNYGYTF. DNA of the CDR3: TGTGCCAGCAGCCGCAACAGGGAGGGCAACTATGGCTACACCTTC.

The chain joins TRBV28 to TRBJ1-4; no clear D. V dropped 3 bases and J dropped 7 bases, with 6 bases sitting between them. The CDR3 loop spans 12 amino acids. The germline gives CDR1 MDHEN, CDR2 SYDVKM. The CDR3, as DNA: TGTGCCAGCAGTTTGTTGCCTGAAAAACTGTTTTTT. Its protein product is CASSLLPEKLFF.

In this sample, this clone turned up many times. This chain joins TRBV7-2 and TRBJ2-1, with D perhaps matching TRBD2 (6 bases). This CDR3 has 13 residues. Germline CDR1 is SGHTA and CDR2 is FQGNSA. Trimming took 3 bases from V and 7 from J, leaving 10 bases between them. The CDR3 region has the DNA TGTGCCAGCAGCTTCCCAGGGAGGAATGAGCAGTTCTTC. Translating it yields CASSFPGRNEQFF.

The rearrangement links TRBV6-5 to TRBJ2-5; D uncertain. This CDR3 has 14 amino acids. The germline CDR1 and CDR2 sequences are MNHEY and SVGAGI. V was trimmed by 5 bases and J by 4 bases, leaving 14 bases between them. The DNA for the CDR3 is TGTGCCAGCAGTCCTCCCTACAGAGGAGAGACCCAGTACTTC. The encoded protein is CASSPPYRGETQYF.

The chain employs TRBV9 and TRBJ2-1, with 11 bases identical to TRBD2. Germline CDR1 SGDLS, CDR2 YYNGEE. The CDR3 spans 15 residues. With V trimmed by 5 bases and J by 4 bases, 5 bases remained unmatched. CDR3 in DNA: TGTGCCAGCAGGCAGGGACTAGCGGAATACAATGAGCAGTTCTTC. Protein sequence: CASRQGLAEYNEQFF.

CDR3 sequence: CASRGRDTEAFF. The CDR3 DNA reads as TGTGCCAGCAGGGGGAGGGACACTGAAGCTTTCTTT. The chain joins TRBV6-5 to TRBJ1-1; D is undetermined. The CDR3 runs to 12 residues. V lost 6 bases to trimming and J lost 3 bases, with 8 bases between them. Germline values: CDR1 MNHEY, CDR2 SVGAGI.

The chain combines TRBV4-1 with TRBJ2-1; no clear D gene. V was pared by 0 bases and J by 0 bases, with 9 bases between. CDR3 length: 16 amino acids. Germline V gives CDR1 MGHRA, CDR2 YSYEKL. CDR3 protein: CASSQDLRSSYNEQFF. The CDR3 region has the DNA TGCGCCAGCAGCCAAGATTTAAGGAGCTCCTACAATGAGCAGTTCTTC.

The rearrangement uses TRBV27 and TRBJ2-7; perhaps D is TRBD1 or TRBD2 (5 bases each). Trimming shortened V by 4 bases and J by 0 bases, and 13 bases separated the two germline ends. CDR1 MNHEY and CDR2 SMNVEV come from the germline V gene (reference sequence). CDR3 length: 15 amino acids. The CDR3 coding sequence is TGTGCCAGCAGTTCTTGGGACGGCAACTCCTACGAGCAGTACTTC. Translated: CASSSWDGNSYEQYF.

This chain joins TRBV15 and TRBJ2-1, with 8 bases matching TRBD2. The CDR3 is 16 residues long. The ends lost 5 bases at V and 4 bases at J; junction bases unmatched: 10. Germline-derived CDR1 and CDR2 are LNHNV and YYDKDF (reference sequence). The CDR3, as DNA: TGTGCCACCAGCGGCTATAGCGGGGTGGGGTACAATGAGCAGTTCTTC. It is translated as CATSGYSGVGYNEQFF.

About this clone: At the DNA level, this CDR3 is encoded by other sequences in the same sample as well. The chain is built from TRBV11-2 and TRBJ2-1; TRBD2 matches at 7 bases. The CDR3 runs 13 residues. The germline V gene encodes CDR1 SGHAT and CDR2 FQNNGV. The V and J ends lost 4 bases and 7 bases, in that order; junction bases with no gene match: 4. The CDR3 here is CASSSGLGNEQFF. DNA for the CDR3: TGTGCCAGCAGCTCAGGACTAGGGAATGAGCAGTTCTTC.

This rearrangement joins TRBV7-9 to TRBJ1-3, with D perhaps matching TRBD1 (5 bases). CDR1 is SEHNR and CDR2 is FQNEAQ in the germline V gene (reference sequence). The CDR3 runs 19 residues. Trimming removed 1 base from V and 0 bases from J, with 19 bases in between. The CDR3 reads CASSLELVRGLNSGNTIYF. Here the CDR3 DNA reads TGTGCCAGCAGCTTAGAGCTGGTACGGGGCCTGAACTCTGGAAACACCATATATTTT. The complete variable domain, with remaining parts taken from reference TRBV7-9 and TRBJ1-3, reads DTGVSQNPRHKITKRGQNVTFRCDPISEHNRLYWYRQTLGQGPEFLTYFQNEAQLEKSRLLSDRFSAERPKGSFSTLEIQRTEQGDSAMYLCASSLELVRGLNSGNTIYFGEGSWLTVV.

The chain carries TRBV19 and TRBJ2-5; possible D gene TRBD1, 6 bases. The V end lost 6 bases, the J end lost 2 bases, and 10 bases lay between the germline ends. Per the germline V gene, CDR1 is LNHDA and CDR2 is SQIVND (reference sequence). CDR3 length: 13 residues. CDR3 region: CASSGTQQETQYF. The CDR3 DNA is TGTGCCAGTAGCGGGACACAGCAAGAGACCCAGTACTTC.

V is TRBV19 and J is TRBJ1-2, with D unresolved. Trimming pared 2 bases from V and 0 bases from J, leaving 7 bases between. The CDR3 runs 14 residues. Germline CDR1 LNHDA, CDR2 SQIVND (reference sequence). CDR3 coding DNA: TGTGCCAGTAGTATATGGCCAGCTAACTATGGCTACACCTTC. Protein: CASSIWPANYGYTF.